The entry below describes one T cell receptor (beta chain). The data belong to a study of CD8+ T cells in alopecia areata. As for the study in general: Those treated were given oral tofacitinib at 5 to 10 mg twice daily.

RNA was isolated and reverse transcribed to cDNA, the sequencing template. TCRdb's copy holds only in-frame clones and misses some; the assay was immunoSEQ multiplex PCR. The repertoire includes about 120,000 clones, roughly two fifths of them detected once, and over 3% sits in the top ten. CDR1 is SGHTA and CDR2 is FQGTGA in the germline V gene. The length of the CDR3 is 12 residues. V was shortened by 4 bases and J by 3 bases, with 3 bases between the two germline ends. The chain links TRBV7-3 to TRBJ2-2; D uncertain. Sequences were obtained from CD4+ T cells sorted from blood. This clonotype was obtained from a human donor with alopecia areata. DNA of the CDR3: TGTGCCAGCAGCTATTACACCGGGGAGCTGTTTTTT. Its translation: CASSYYTGELFF.